These T cell receptor beta chains were read from a single sample in a study of cytomegalovirus exposure and HLA in healthy donors. Measured with immunoSEQ multiplex PCR; TCRdb has only the in-frame clones, and not every one. The sample gives 150,000 to 200,000 clones, 86% of which show up once; roughly 6.6% is in the top ten. The sequencing sample was made of PBMCs. The receptors here all came from a young man in good health and CMV-seropositive. Both conserved end residues are part of each CDR3. A D gene is named only where the DNA matches it firmly. Some rows mark clone size as missing; the rest say once, few, many or name a class of expanded clone.

j_gene: TRBJ2-1; abundance: .; v_gene: TRBV28; d_gene: TRBD1; CDR3nt: TGTGCCAGCAGTTTAAACCCAGGGGGTGAATTCTTC; CDR3aa: CASSLNPGGEFF
j_gene: TRBJ2-2; abundance: .; v_gene: TRBV12-5; d_gene: .; CDR3nt: TGTGCTAGTGGGGGGACATTCGGGGAGCTGTTTTTT; CDR3aa: CASGGTFGELFF
j_gene: TRBJ2-2; abundance: .; v_gene: TRBV29-1; d_gene: TRBD1; CDR3nt: TGCAGCGTGGGGACAGGGGCGAGGAACACCGGGGAGCTGTTTTTT; CDR3aa: CSVGTGARNTGELFF
j_gene: TRBJ2-2; abundance: .; v_gene: TRBV6-1; d_gene: TRBD2; CDR3nt: TGTGCCAGCAGTGTTTTCGGGACTAGCGGAACCGGGGAGCTGTTTTTT; CDR3aa: CASSVFGTSGTGELFF
j_gene: TRBJ1-1; abundance: once; v_gene: TRBV6-1; d_gene: .; CDR3nt: TGTGCCAGCCGGCGGGGGGCCGGGAACACTGAAGCTTTCTTT; CDR3aa: CASRRGAGNTEAFF
j_gene: TRBJ2-5; abundance: .; v_gene: TRBV7-2; d_gene: .; CDR3nt: TGTGCCAGCAGCTTAGGGCGCGGGACGAGAGAGACCCAGTACTTC; CDR3aa: CASSLGRGTRETQYF
j_gene: TRBJ1-1; abundance: .; v_gene: TRBV4-3; d_gene: TRBD1; CDR3nt: TGCGCCAGCAGCCTAAAGACAGGGGGCTTGAACACTGAAGCTTTCTTT; CDR3aa: CASSLKTGGLNTEAFF
j_gene: TRBJ1-1; abundance: .; v_gene: TRBV5-4; d_gene: .; CDR3nt: TGTGCCAGCAGTGGACAGACAAGTGAAGCTTTCTTT; CDR3aa: CASSGQTSEAFF
j_gene: TRBJ1-5; abundance: .; v_gene: TRBV4-1; d_gene: .; CDR3nt: TGCGCCAGCAGCCAGGCGGAGACAGGATTTCATAGCAATCAGCCCCAGCATTTT; CDR3aa: CASSQAETGFHSNQPQHF
j_gene: TRBJ2-4; abundance: .; v_gene: TRBV11-3; d_gene: .; CDR3nt: TGTGCCAGCAGCCCTTTCCCAAGGATTCAGTACTTC; CDR3aa: CASSPFPRIQYF
j_gene: TRBJ1-5; abundance: .; v_gene: TRBV7-2; d_gene: .; CDR3nt: TGTGCCAGCAGCTTAGTAACAGCTAGCAATCAGCCCCAGCATTTT; CDR3aa: CASSLVTASNQPQHF
j_gene: TRBJ2-3; abundance: .; v_gene: TRBV7-9; d_gene: TRBD2; CDR3nt: TGTGCCAGCAGCCGCCGGACTAGCGGGTTCACAGATACGCAGTATTTT; CDR3aa: CASSRRTSGFTDTQYF
j_gene: TRBJ2-7; abundance: .; v_gene: TRBV7-9; d_gene: TRBD1; CDR3nt: TGTGCCAGCAGCTTAGCGACAGGGGTAGAGCAGTACTTC; CDR3aa: CASSLATGVEQYF